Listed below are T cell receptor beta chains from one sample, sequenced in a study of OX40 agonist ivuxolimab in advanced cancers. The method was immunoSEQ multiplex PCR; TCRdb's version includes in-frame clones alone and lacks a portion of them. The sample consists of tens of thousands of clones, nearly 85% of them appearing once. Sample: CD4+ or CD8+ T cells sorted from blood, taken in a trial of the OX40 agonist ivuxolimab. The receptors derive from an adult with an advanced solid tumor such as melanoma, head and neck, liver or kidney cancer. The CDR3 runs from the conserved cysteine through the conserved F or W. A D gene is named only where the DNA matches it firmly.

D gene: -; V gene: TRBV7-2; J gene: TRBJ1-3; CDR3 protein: CASSQDTLSGNTIYF; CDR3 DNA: TGTGCCAGCAGCCAGGACACATTATCTGGAAACACCATATATTTT
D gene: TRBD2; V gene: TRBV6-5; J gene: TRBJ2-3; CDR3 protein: CASTPGGGPDTQYF; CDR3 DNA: TGTGCCAGCACTCCTGGGGGAGGGCCAGATACGCAGTATTTT
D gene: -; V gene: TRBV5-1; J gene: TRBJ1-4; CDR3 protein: CASSLASDTYNEKLFF; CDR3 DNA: TGCGCCAGCAGCTTGGCCTCGGACACCTATAATGAAAAACTGTTTTTT
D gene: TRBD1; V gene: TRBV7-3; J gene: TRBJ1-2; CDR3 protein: CASSPQGQLYGYTF; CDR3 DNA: TGTGCCAGCAGCCCCCAGGGACAGCTCTATGGCTACACCTTC
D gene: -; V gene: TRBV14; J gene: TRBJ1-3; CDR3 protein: CASSRPGLENTIYF; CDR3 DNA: TGTGCCAGCAGCCGGCCGGGCCTAGAAAACACCATATATTTT
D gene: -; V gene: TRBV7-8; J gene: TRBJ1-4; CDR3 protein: CASSRESRIEKLFF; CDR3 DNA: TGTGCCAGCAGCAGGGAGAGCAGGATTGAAAAACTGTTTTTT
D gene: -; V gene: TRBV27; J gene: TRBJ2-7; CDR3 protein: CASSLSAGAAKSYEQYF; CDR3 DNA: TGTGCCAGCAGTTTATCGGCCGGGGCAGCGAAGTCCTACGAGCAGTACTTC
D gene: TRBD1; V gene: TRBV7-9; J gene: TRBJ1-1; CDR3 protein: CASSPDRGQGNTEAFF; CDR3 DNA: TGTGCCAGCAGCCCCGACAGGGGGCAGGGGAACACTGAAGCTTTCTTT
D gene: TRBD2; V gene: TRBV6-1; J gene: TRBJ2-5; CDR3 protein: CASRAGRETQYF; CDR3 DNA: TGTGCCAGCAGAGCGGGGCGGGAGACCCAGTACTTC
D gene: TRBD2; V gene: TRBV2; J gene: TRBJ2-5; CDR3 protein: CASTQWGGPMETQYF; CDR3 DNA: TGTGCCAGCACCCAATGGGGGGGTCCCATGGAGACCCAGTACTTC
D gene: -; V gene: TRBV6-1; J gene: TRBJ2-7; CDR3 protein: CASRDYIEQYF; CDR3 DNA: TGTGCCAGCAGGGATTACATTGAGCAGTACTTC
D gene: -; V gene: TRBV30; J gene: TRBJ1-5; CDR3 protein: CAWGAGFNQPQHF; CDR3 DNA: TGTGCCTGGGGAGCAGGGTTCAATCAGCCCCAGCATTTT